The clone carrying this T cell receptor beta chain has ten or more counts. What it binds is not known. The CDR3 extends over 13 amino acids. CDR1 is GTSNPN and CDR2 is SVGIG in the germline V gene (reference sequence). Trimming cost V 5 bases and J 4 bases; bases outside gene matches: 6. This sample was included in a study of regulatory T cells in long-lasting Graves disease. General study findings and limits: Whereas 900 to 1,000 public clonotypes were shared by new patients, persistent patients shared more, at a few thousand. Reduced TCR diversity was observed in persistent Graves' patients versus newly diagnosed patients. Persistent disease preferred TRBV28, TRBJ1-2 and TRBJ2-5.

For TCR beta, libraries came from iRepertoire HTBI primers and Arm-PCR of CDR3 regions. In TCRdb, the multiplex PCR reads were re-called with MiXCR into one record per CDR3 protein. The data contain 450,000 to 500,000 distinct CDR3 sequences, under 20% of them singletons. Time point specified: newly diagnosed GD, antithyroid drugs for less than 3 months. Extracted RNA from PBMCs served as the source of the TCR library. These data also featured in a second study, about T cells in Graves' hyperthyroidism and ophthalmopathy. That report notes: Diagnosis of hyperthyroidism was new in patients aged 18 to 65, and its duration was under 2 months.

This receptor was obtained from a middle-aged man with Graves disease. The chain uses TRBV30 and TRBJ1-2, with 8 bases matching TRBD1. Source: peripheral blood mononuclear cells (PBMCs), taken at new diagnosis, from a patient treated with antithyroid drugs. The CDR3, as DNA: TGTGCCTGGGGACAGGGCTTGGGCTATGGCTACACCTTC. Residues: CAWGQGLGYGYTF. Based on the CDR3 plus reference TRBV30 and TRBJ1-2, the full variable domain is SQTIHQWPATLVQPVGSPLSLECTVEGTSNPNLYWYRQAAGRGLQLLFYSVGIGQISSEVPQNLSASRPQDRQFILSSKKLLLSDSGFYLCAWGQGLGYGYTFGSGTRLTVV.